This T cell receptor (beta chain) appears in the sequencing data of a study of blood T cells in healthy people across ages (dated by TCRdb to about 2015). With regard to the full study: Template switching captured roughly one uniquely barcoded TCR beta cDNA molecule per two T cells in model experiments. Age-related changes in TCR beta repertoire diversity were measured in the study by deep sequencing normalized with unique cDNA molecular identifiers. Donors were grouped into four age groups: young (average approximately 15 years), middle-aged (roughly 37), aged (about 60) and long-lived (just over 80). Donors of different ages were randomly distributed across sequencing lanes to avoid experimental bias. For two donors (one aged 18 to 29 and one aged 80 or older), the study analyzed two additional independent replicas of 1 million unique cDNA reads from the same blood draw. The research as a whole found: The CMV infection status of donors was not known, potentially confounding age-related changes in expanded clonotypes. Observed TCR beta diversity per million T cells fell roughly linearly with age, and a significant reduction was already apparent by age around 39. Bulk unsorted PBMC profiling prevented conclusive comparison of naive and antigen-experienced compartments. The long-lived group showed more naive CD4+ T cells, fewer expanded clones and increased TCR diversity than the aged group, suggesting age selection. Total diversity estimates from one million sequenced T cells were considered lower bounds and underestimates. A strong correlation was found between observed TCR beta diversity and the percentage of naive T cells measured by flow cytometry.

Library preparation was by 5' RACE. The sequencer listed for this sample is Illumina HiSeq 2500. A second PCR of roughly 7 to 11 cycles was performed with a sample-barcoded 5' primer and a J-beta primer mix. A template-switch 5' adaptor carrying 12 random nucleotides introduced a unique molecular identifier onto each TCR beta cDNA molecule. Each sample yielded at least 3 million CDR3-containing paired-end reads. First-strand cDNA was synthesized from all RNA with the Mint cDNA synthesis kit, primed by a TRBC-specific oligonucleotide. Following uracil-DNA glycosylase treatment, all cDNA underwent a first 18-cycle PCR with the universal primers M1SS and BC2_uni_R. The paper's processing steps were these. Normalization of each sample was performed by random selection of 1 million high-quality reads, each carrying a distinct molecular identifier. Reads sharing molecular identifiers were discarded rather than binned into consensus sequences. MiTCR, with a Q25 quality threshold and the strictest error-elimination algorithm, was used for CDR3 identification, clonotype clustering and error correction. A nonparametric unseen species model with Euler transformation was used to estimate lower-bound total TCR beta diversity. TCRdb applied fastp at Q25 and MiXCR to the public reads, then kept only in-frame beta chains. Rows are combined by CDR3 protein, so each entry shows the most common genes and DNA. None of the V and J calls come from the authors' own analysis; TCRdb made them. The sample table holds around 800,000 distinct CDR3 sequences, of which about 55% were seen once. Approximately 41% of the sample is in the top ten clones.

The approximately 39 donors, aged roughly 6 to 95 years, were systemically healthy Caucasian individuals from Russia. Each donor gave about 9.2 milliliters of peripheral blood, drawn into EDTA-treated Vacutainer tubes. Ficoll-Paque density-gradient centrifugation was used to isolate PBMCs, with at least 7 million per sample. Trizol reagent was used to extract total RNA from PBMCs, with at least 5.5 micrograms per sample. The percentages of naive CD45RAhigh/CD27high T cells were determined by flow cytometry on a PBMC aliquot from every donor. Taken from cysteine to phenylalanine, the CDR3 has 16 residues. Left in the record is the CDR3 DNA by itself, 48 bases read in frame from the first base. The germline V gene encodes CDR1 SGHDN and CDR2 FVKESK. The junction shows trimming of 4 bases on V and 2 bases on J, and the gene matches do not reach 7 bases of it. This clonotype has at least ten counts. Which antigen it targets is not known. No per-base quality is available; no much larger clone lies one base away.

The sequenced material came from blood. The receptor was isolated from a man older than 75 in good health. In this chain, TRBV14 is recombined with TRBJ2-1; 8 bases in the middle match TRBD2. The CDR3 amino acid sequence is: CASSRLAGGPYNEQFF. The sequenced DNA is TGTGCCAGCAGCCGATTGGCGGGAGGCCCCTACAATGAGCAGTTCTTC.